This TCR beta chain was recorded in a study of T cell repertoires in cytomegalovirus infection. About the study: Public TCR beta signature analysis indicated the presence of both CMV infection and matching HLA type.

CDR1 is SGHTA and CDR2 is FQGNSA in the germline V gene. The CDR3 loop spans 16 amino acids. V lost 5 bases, J lost 9 bases, and 13 bases stayed unmatched. The study, taken as a whole, reports: The cumulative frequency of public TCR beta families distinguished individuals who carried CMV together with the relevant HLA. The ex vivo response was dominated by HLA-C-restricted CMV-specific TCR beta clonotypes.

TCRdb independently ran MiXCR on the reads; one entry per CDR3 protein. The sample records about 440,000 distinct CDR3 sequences, approximately 31% being singletons. There are many counts of this clonotype. Its antigen is unknown. V is TRBV7-2 and J is TRBJ2-5, with 12 bases lining up with TRBD2. The sample consisted of PBMCs. The TCR originated in a human donor in good health (CMV status not recorded). Some clones in this sample may be carry-over from other donors' samples. The CDR3 here is CASSPASGGGLKAQYF. The CDR3 bases are TGTGCCAGCAGCCCCGCTAGCGGGGGGGGGCTTAAGGCCCAGTACTTC.